This is a list of T cell receptor beta chains from one sample in a study of cytomegalovirus exposure and HLA in healthy donors. The method was immunoSEQ multiplex PCR; TCRdb's version includes in-frame clones alone and lacks a portion of them. The sample lists roughly 140,000 clones; approximately 80% were seen once. The material sequenced was PBMCs. The source of these receptors is a boy between 2 and 10 years old in good health and CMV-seronegative. Each CDR3 is given with its conserved first and last residue. The order of the fields is D gene, J gene, clone size, V gene, CDR3 protein, CDR3 DNA. D genes are given only for firm matches. Only part of the rows carry a size: once, few, many, or a class if the clone is expanded.

d_gene: .
j_gene: TRBJ2-7
abundance: .
v_gene: TRBV5-4
CDR3aa: CASSLRYSYEQYF
CDR3nt: TGTGCCAGCAGCTTGCGGTACTCCTACGAGCAGTACTTC

d_gene: .
j_gene: TRBJ1-2
abundance: .
v_gene: TRBV11-2
CDR3aa: CASSPQQGLSGYTF
CDR3nt: TGTGCCAGCAGCCCACAACAGGGTCTGTCTGGCTACACCTTC

d_gene: .
j_gene: TRBJ2-1
abundance: .
v_gene: TRBV14
CDR3aa: CASSQSRDLVIDEQFF
CDR3nt: TGTGCCAGCAGCCAAAGTCGGGATTTGGTTATCGATGAGCAGTTCTTC

d_gene: TRBD1
j_gene: TRBJ2-6
abundance: .
v_gene: TRBV7-6
CDR3aa: CASSLGPRKRTGVLSGANVLTF
CDR3nt: TGTGCCAGCAGCTTAGGCCCGCGTAAAAGGACAGGAGTACTCTCTGGGGCCAACGTCCTGACTTTC

d_gene: TRBD2
j_gene: TRBJ2-1
abundance: .
v_gene: TRBV7-3
CDR3aa: CASSLTVAGAGEQFF
CDR3nt: TGTGCCAGCAGCTTAACGGTAGCGGGGGCCGGTGAGCAGTTCTTC

d_gene: TRBD1
j_gene: TRBJ1-4
abundance: .
v_gene: TRBV9
CDR3aa: CASSGTGREKLFF
CDR3nt: TGTGCCAGCAGCGGGACAGGGCGTGAAAAACTGTTTTTT

d_gene: TRBD2
j_gene: TRBJ2-1
abundance: .
v_gene: TRBV5-4
CDR3aa: CASSLSLAGGWNEQFF
CDR3nt: TGTGCCAGCAGCTTGTCCCTAGCGGGAGGCTGGAATGAGCAGTTCTTC

d_gene: .
j_gene: TRBJ1-1
abundance: .
v_gene: TRBV19
CDR3aa: CASSMGQGDPGAFF
CDR3nt: TGTGCCAGTAGTATGGGGCAGGGCGACCCTGGAGCTTTCTTT

d_gene: TRBD1
j_gene: TRBJ2-2
abundance: .
v_gene: TRBV18
CDR3aa: CASSLSDRGGTGELFF
CDR3nt: TGTGCCAGCTCACTTTCGGACAGGGGAGGCACCGGGGAGCTGTTTTTT

d_gene: .
j_gene: TRBJ2-7
abundance: once
v_gene: TRBV5-4
CDR3aa: CASSLQRAYEQYF
CDR3nt: TGTGCCAGCAGCTTGCAGCGCGCCTACGAGCAGTACTTC

d_gene: TRBD2
j_gene: TRBJ2-3
abundance: .
v_gene: TRBV7-9
CDR3aa: CASSSVGGGAKHRDTQYF
CDR3nt: TGTGCCAGCAGCTCCGTCGGGGGAGGGGCTAAACACAGGGATACGCAGTATTTT

d_gene: .
j_gene: TRBJ2-6
abundance: .
v_gene: TRBV19
CDR3aa: CASSIRDSNSGANVLTF
CDR3nt: TGTGCCAGTAGTATAAGGGACTCAAACTCTGGGGCCAACGTCCTGACTTTC

d_gene: TRBD1
j_gene: TRBJ2-1
abundance: .
v_gene: TRBV10-3
CDR3aa: CAISATGREQFF
CDR3nt: TGTGCCATCAGTGCGACAGGGCGTGAGCAGTTCTTC

d_gene: .
j_gene: TRBJ2-2
abundance: .
v_gene: TRBV11-1
CDR3aa: CASSTPGHVFSNTGELFF
CDR3nt: TGTGCCAGCAGCACCCCAGGGCACGTATTTTCGAACACCGGGGAGCTGTTTTTT

d_gene: TRBD2
j_gene: TRBJ2-1
abundance: .
v_gene: TRBV4-2
CDR3aa: CASSQDRLAGNPDIKQFF
CDR3nt: TGTGCCAGCAGCCAAGACAGGCTAGCGGGGAACCCAGACATCAAGCAGTTCTTC

d_gene: TRBD1
j_gene: TRBJ2-7
abundance: .
v_gene: TRBV27
CDR3aa: CASSLRAGTGSEQYF
CDR3nt: TGTGCCAGCAGTTTAAGGGCTGGGACAGGGTCCGAGCAGTACTTC

d_gene: .
j_gene: TRBJ2-5
abundance: .
v_gene: TRBV7-9
CDR3aa: CASSFPGNQETQYF
CDR3nt: TGTGCCAGCAGCTTCCCAGGGAACCAAGAGACCCAGTACTTC

d_gene: .
j_gene: TRBJ2-5
abundance: .
v_gene: TRBV6-5
CDR3aa: CASCRGGGNAETQYF
CDR3nt: TGTGCCAGCTGCCGCGGTGGGGGGAATGCGGAGACCCAGTACTTC

d_gene: .
j_gene: TRBJ1-6
abundance: .
v_gene: TRBV23-1
CDR3aa: CASMRDTWEPLHF
CDR3nt: TGCGCCAGTATGAGGGACACCTGGGAACCCCTCCACTTT

d_gene: TRBD2
j_gene: TRBJ2-5
abundance: .
v_gene: TRBV7-8
CDR3aa: CASSLNPGLLQETQYF
CDR3nt: TGTGCCAGCAGCTTGAACCCGGGACTATTACAAGAGACCCAGTACTTC

d_gene: .
j_gene: TRBJ2-5
abundance: .
v_gene: TRBV5-1
CDR3aa: CASSLDRFQETQYF
CDR3nt: TGCGCCAGCAGCTTGGATCGGTTCCAAGAGACCCAGTACTTC

d_gene: .
j_gene: TRBJ2-1
abundance: .
v_gene: TRBV5-1
CDR3aa: CASSPEAANLGDEQFF
CDR3nt: TGCGCCAGCAGCCCGGAGGCAGCGAACCTCGGCGATGAGCAGTTCTTC

d_gene: .
j_gene: TRBJ2-2
abundance: .
v_gene: TRBV27
CDR3aa: CASSLFGGTGELFF
CDR3nt: TGTGCCAGCAGTTTATTCGGGGGAACCGGGGAGCTGTTTTTT

d_gene: TRBD1
j_gene: TRBJ1-3
abundance: .
v_gene: TRBV15
CDR3aa: CATSRDPGGSGNTIYF
CDR3nt: TGTGCCACCAGCAGAGATCCAGGGGGCTCTGGAAACACCATATATTTT

d_gene: .
j_gene: TRBJ1-2
abundance: .
v_gene: TRBV5-1
CDR3aa: CASSLSGIGYGYTF
CDR3nt: TGCGCCAGCAGCTTATCAGGTATCGGCTATGGCTACACCTTC

d_gene: TRBD2
j_gene: TRBJ2-7
abundance: .
v_gene: TRBV6-5
CDR3aa: CASRGASGSTNEQYF
CDR3nt: TGTGCCAGCAGAGGGGCTAGCGGGAGTACGAACGAGCAGTACTTC

d_gene: TRBD1
j_gene: TRBJ2-7
abundance: once
v_gene: TRBV14
CDR3aa: CASSPLDRVYEQYF
CDR3nt: TGTGCCAGCAGCCCCCTGGACAGGGTCTACGAGCAGTACTTC

d_gene: TRBD1
j_gene: TRBJ1-1
abundance: .
v_gene: TRBV4-1
CDR3aa: CASSQTGIDKAFF
CDR3nt: TGCGCCAGCAGCCAGACAGGGATTGATAAAGCTTTCTTT

d_gene: .
j_gene: TRBJ1-2
abundance: .
v_gene: TRBV5-5
CDR3aa: CASSLGPPRGYTF
CDR3nt: TGTGCCAGCAGCCTGGGACCCCCGCGGGGCTACACCTTC

d_gene: .
j_gene: TRBJ2-2
abundance: .
v_gene: TRBV15
CDR3aa: CATSREVLSTGELFF
CDR3nt: TGTGCCACCAGCAGAGAAGTCCTATCCACCGGGGAGCTGTTTTTT

d_gene: TRBD1
j_gene: TRBJ2-5
abundance: .
v_gene: TRBV7-9
CDR3aa: CASSTRDSQETQYF
CDR3nt: TGTGCCAGCAGCACTCGGGACAGCCAAGAGACCCAGTACTTC

d_gene: TRBD2
j_gene: TRBJ2-3
abundance: once
v_gene: TRBV5-4
CDR3aa: CASSAAGADTQYF
CDR3nt: TGTGCCAGCAGCGCCGCGGGAGCCGATACGCAGTATTTT

d_gene: .
j_gene: TRBJ1-1
abundance: few
v_gene: TRBV5-4
CDR3aa: CASSFRGNTEAFF
CDR3nt: TGTGCCAGCAGCTTTCGGGGGAACACTGAAGCTTTCTTT

d_gene: TRBD2
j_gene: TRBJ2-3
abundance: .
v_gene: TRBV11-3
CDR3aa: CASSPRTSGRTDTQYF
CDR3nt: TGTGCCAGCAGCCCCCGGACTAGCGGGAGAACAGATACGCAGTATTTT

d_gene: TRBD1
j_gene: TRBJ2-5
abundance: .
v_gene: TRBV7-8
CDR3aa: CASSLAVRDRGQETQYF
CDR3nt: TGTGCCAGCAGCTTGGCCGTCCGGGACAGGGGCCAAGAGACCCAGTACTTC

d_gene: .
j_gene: TRBJ2-3
abundance: few
v_gene: TRBV25-1
CDR3aa: CASSEESTDTQYF
CDR3nt: TGTGCCAGCAGTGAAGAGAGCACAGATACGCAGTATTTT

d_gene: TRBD2
j_gene: TRBJ2-7
abundance: .
v_gene: TRBV5-4
CDR3aa: CASSFGTSYEQYF
CDR3nt: TGTGCCAGCAGCTTCGGGACTAGCTACGAGCAGTACTTC

d_gene: TRBD2
j_gene: TRBJ2-1
abundance: once
v_gene: TRBV10-3
CDR3aa: CAISLLFPGLAGGPNEQFF
CDR3nt: TGTGCCATCAGCCTACTTTTCCCGGGACTAGCGGGGGGGCCAAATGAGCAGTTCTTC

d_gene: TRBD1
j_gene: TRBJ1-1
abundance: .
v_gene: TRBV19
CDR3aa: CARGFGQGNTEAFF
CDR3nt: TGTGCCAGGGGCTTCGGACAGGGAAACACTGAAGCTTTCTTT

d_gene: .
j_gene: TRBJ2-5
abundance: .
v_gene: TRBV27
CDR3aa: CASSVASRKTQYF
CDR3nt: TGTGCCAGCAGTGTCGCGTCCAGGAAGACCCAGTACTTC

d_gene: TRBD1
j_gene: TRBJ2-7
abundance: .
v_gene: TRBV5-1
CDR3aa: CASSFTDRLEQYF
CDR3nt: TGCGCCAGCAGCTTCACGGACAGGCTCGAGCAGTACTTC

d_gene: TRBD1
j_gene: TRBJ1-6
abundance: .
v_gene: TRBV12-5
CDR3aa: CASGSGTGNSYNSPLHF
CDR3nt: TGTGCTAGTGGCTCCGGGACAGGCAACTCCTATAATTCACCCCTCCACTTT

d_gene: .
j_gene: TRBJ2-5
abundance: .
v_gene: TRBV5-4
CDR3aa: CASSLSKGYQETQYF
CDR3nt: TGTGCCAGCAGCTTGTCGAAGGGGTACCAAGAGACCCAGTACTTC

d_gene: .
j_gene: TRBJ2-3
abundance: few
v_gene: TRBV14
CDR3aa: CASSQDGGRDTDTQYF
CDR3nt: TGTGCCAGCAGCCAAGACGGAGGGCGGGACACAGATACGCAGTATTTT

d_gene: TRBD1
j_gene: TRBJ2-3
abundance: .
v_gene: TRBV28
CDR3aa: CASSPRTGTTDTQYF
CDR3nt: TGTGCCAGCAGTCCCAGGACAGGGACCACAGATACGCAGTATTTT

d_gene: TRBD1
j_gene: TRBJ1-2
abundance: .
v_gene: TRBV28
CDR3aa: CASSLPGGAGYGYTF
CDR3nt: TGTGCCAGCAGTCTTCCAGGGGGCGCCGGCTATGGCTACACCTTC

d_gene: .
j_gene: TRBJ2-1
abundance: .
v_gene: TRBV6-4
CDR3aa: CASSEQAGESNEQFF
CDR3nt: TGTGCCAGCAGTGAACAAGCCGGAGAGAGCAATGAGCAGTTCTTC

d_gene: TRBD1
j_gene: TRBJ2-3
abundance: .
v_gene: TRBV15
CDR3aa: CATSRDRGLGDTQYF
CDR3nt: TGTGCCACCAGCAGGGACAGGGGGCTCGGAGATACGCAGTATTTT

d_gene: .
j_gene: TRBJ2-1
abundance: few
v_gene: TRBV20-1
CDR3aa: CSATGSGEQFF
CDR3nt: TGCAGTGCGACCGGGAGCGGTGAGCAGTTCTTC

d_gene: TRBD2
j_gene: TRBJ2-3
abundance: .
v_gene: TRBV5-6
CDR3aa: CASSFFAAGLGNTDTQYF
CDR3nt: TGTGCCAGCAGCTTTTTCGCAGCGGGGTTGGGGAACACAGATACGCAGTATTTT

d_gene: TRBD2
j_gene: TRBJ2-7
abundance: few
v_gene: TRBV4-1
CDR3aa: CASSQAAGGAGYEQYF
CDR3nt: TGCGCCAGCAGCCAAGCCGCGGGGGGGGCCGGCTACGAGCAGTACTTC

d_gene: .
j_gene: TRBJ1-1
abundance: .
v_gene: TRBV7-2
CDR3aa: CASSFFPGGTNTEAFF
CDR3nt: TGTGCCAGCAGCTTCTTTCCGGGGGGGACCAACACTGAAGCTTTCTTT

d_gene: .
j_gene: TRBJ1-5
abundance: .
v_gene: TRBV6-4
CDR3aa: CASSQLGGQPQHF
CDR3nt: TGTGCCAGCAGCCAGCTTGGCGGGCAGCCCCAGCATTTT

d_gene: .
j_gene: TRBJ2-5
abundance: .
v_gene: TRBV28
CDR3aa: CASSSPWTGIQETQYF
CDR3nt: TGTGCCAGCAGCTCCCCCTGGACTGGGATCCAAGAGACCCAGTACTTC

d_gene: .
j_gene: TRBJ1-5
abundance: .
v_gene: TRBV4-2
CDR3aa: CASSQARGSNQPQHF
CDR3nt: TGTGCCAGCAGCCAAGCCAGGGGCAGCAACCAGCCCCAGCATTTT

d_gene: .
j_gene: TRBJ1-1
abundance: .
v_gene: TRBV28
CDR3aa: CASSLGVTEAFF
CDR3nt: TGTGCCAGCAGTTTGGGAGTGACCGAAGCTTTCTTT